These T cell receptor beta chains were read from a single sample in a study of radiation and T cells in renal cell carcinoma. Only in-frame clones appear in the TCRdb table, and some are missing; sequencing was by immunoSEQ multiplex PCR. Of approximately 120,000 clones in the sample, approximately 78% were seen once. The sample was blood, taken from a patient whose treatment included radiotherapy and nephrectomy. These receptors were collected from a woman aged 55-69 years with renal cell carcinoma. CDR3s include the opening cysteine and the closing phenylalanine or tryptophan. D genes are given only for firm matches. Where a row states a size, it is once, few, many or the class of an expanded clone; other rows omit it.

J gene: TRBJ2-3
V gene: TRBV9
D gene: .
clone size: once
CDR3 protein: CASSPDHASTDTQYF
CDR3 DNA: TGTGCCAGCAGCCCCGACCATGCTAGCACAGATACGCAGTATTTT

J gene: TRBJ2-7
V gene: TRBV28
D gene: .
clone size: .
CDR3 protein: CASSLSRYEQYF
CDR3 DNA: TGTGCCAGCAGTTTATCCCGCTACGAGCAGTACTTC

J gene: TRBJ1-4
V gene: TRBV28
D gene: .
clone size: once
CDR3 protein: CASSLLGASGEKLFF
CDR3 DNA: TGTGCCAGCAGTTTACTCGGGGCGTCAGGGGAAAAACTGTTTTTT

J gene: TRBJ2-7
V gene: TRBV7-2
D gene: .
clone size: .
CDR3 protein: CASSPSGGVDYEQYF
CDR3 DNA: TGTGCCAGCAGCCCCTCGGGTGGCGTGGACTACGAGCAGTACTTC

J gene: TRBJ1-1
V gene: TRBV10-3
D gene: TRBD1
clone size: .
CDR3 protein: CATRDRTVNTEAFF
CDR3 DNA: TGTGCCACCCGGGACAGGACCGTGAACACTGAAGCTTTCTTT

J gene: TRBJ1-2
V gene: TRBV10-1
D gene: TRBD1
clone size: .
CDR3 protein: CASSVGQGAVLFYGYTF
CDR3 DNA: TGCGCCAGCAGCGTAGGACAGGGAGCCGTGCTGTTCTATGGCTACACCTTC

J gene: TRBJ1-2
V gene: TRBV6-6
D gene: .
clone size: few
CDR3 protein: CASSYSPSTLNYGYTF
CDR3 DNA: TGTGCCAGCAGTTACTCCCCCAGCACATTGAACTATGGCTACACCTTC

J gene: TRBJ2-3
V gene: TRBV28
D gene: .
clone size: few
CDR3 protein: CASSLLEGGGPYF
CDR3 DNA: TGTGCCAGCAGTTTACTAGAGGGAGGGGGCCCGTATTTT

J gene: TRBJ1-2
V gene: TRBV30
D gene: .
clone size: .
CDR3 protein: CAWSPGENYGYTF
CDR3 DNA: TGTGCCTGGAGTCCAGGGGAGAACTATGGCTACACCTTC

J gene: TRBJ1-3
V gene: TRBV5-1
D gene: TRBD1
clone size: .
CDR3 protein: CASSLGQGAGNTIYF
CDR3 DNA: TGCGCCAGCAGCCTAGGACAGGGAGCTGGAAACACCATATATTTT

J gene: TRBJ1-3
V gene: TRBV28
D gene: .
clone size: .
CDR3 protein: CASSATADSGNTIYF
CDR3 DNA: TGTGCCAGCAGTGCAACAGCGGACTCTGGAAACACCATATATTTT

J gene: TRBJ2-1
V gene: TRBV27
D gene: .
clone size: .
CDR3 protein: CASRGLGNEQFF
CDR3 DNA: TGTGCCAGCCGCGGGCTAGGGAATGAGCAGTTCTTC

J gene: TRBJ1-5
V gene: TRBV29-1
D gene: .
clone size: .
CDR3 protein: CSVQQGREQPQHF
CDR3 DNA: TGCAGCGTCCAACAGGGTAGGGAACAGCCCCAGCATTTT

J gene: TRBJ1-5
V gene: TRBV25-1
D gene: TRBD1
clone size: few
CDR3 protein: CASRGQNQPQHF
CDR3 DNA: TGTGCCAGCAGGGGACAGAATCAGCCCCAGCATTTT

J gene: TRBJ2-5
V gene: TRBV14
D gene: .
clone size: .
CDR3 protein: CASRRGRNNVETQYF
CDR3 DNA: TGTGCCAGCAGGAGGGGGAGGAACAATGTGGAGACCCAGTACTTC